Sequencing of this T cell receptor (beta chain) was carried out in a study of cytomegalovirus exposure and HLA in healthy donors. PCR was performed using 60 Vbeta and 13 Jbeta primers. Libraries were prepared by immunoSEQ multiplex PCR; TCRdb keeps only in-frame clonotypes and omits some of them. Its table records about 77,000 clones. The study's findings and limits: Earlier analysis looked at TCR beta V segments, and most were productive about 90% or about 30% of the time. CMV serostatus stood as the only immune exposure information on hand.

These donors counted as nominally healthy when sampled, but unrecorded immune exposures were likely. Notes on this clone: Its antigen remains unknown.

V was shortened by 10 bases and J by 0 bases, with 14 bases between the two germline ends. This CDR3 region has 14 residues. CDR1 is LGHNA, CDR2 YNFKEQ, per germline. The clonotype was recovered from a man aged 45-65 years in good health and CMV-seropositive. V and J are TRBV4-2 and TRBJ2-3, with TRBD2 as a possible D gene (5 bases). Sequenced material: PBMCs. CDR3 region: CATSGVPSTDTQYF. CDR3 in DNA: TGTGCCACCTCCGGGGTGCCTAGCACAGATACGCAGTATTTT.